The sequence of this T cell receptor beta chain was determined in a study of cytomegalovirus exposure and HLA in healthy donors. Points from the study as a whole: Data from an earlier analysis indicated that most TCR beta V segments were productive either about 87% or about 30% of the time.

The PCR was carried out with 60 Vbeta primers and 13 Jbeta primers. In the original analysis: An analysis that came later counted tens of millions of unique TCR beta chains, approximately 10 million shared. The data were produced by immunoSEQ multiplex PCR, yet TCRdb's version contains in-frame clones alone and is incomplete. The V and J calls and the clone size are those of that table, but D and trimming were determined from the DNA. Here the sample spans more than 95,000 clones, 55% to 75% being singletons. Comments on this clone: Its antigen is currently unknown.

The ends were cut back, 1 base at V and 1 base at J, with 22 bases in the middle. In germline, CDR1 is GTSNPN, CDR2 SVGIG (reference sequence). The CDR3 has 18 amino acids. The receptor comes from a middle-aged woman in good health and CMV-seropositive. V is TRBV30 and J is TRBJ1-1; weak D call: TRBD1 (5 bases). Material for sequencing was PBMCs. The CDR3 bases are TGTGCCTGGAGTGCCGTGGGCGGACATAGTTATAAGAACACTGAAGCTTTCTTT. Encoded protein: CAWSAVGGHSYKNTEAFF.